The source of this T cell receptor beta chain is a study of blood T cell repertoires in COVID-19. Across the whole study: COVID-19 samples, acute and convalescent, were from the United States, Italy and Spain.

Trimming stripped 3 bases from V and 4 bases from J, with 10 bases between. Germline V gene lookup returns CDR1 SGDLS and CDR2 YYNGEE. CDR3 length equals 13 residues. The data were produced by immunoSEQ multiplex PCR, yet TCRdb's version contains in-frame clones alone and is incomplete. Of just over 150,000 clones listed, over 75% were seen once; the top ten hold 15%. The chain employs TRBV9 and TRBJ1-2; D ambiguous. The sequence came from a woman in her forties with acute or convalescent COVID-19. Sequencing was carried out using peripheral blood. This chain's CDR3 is CASSGIAGYGYTF. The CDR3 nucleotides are TGTGCCAGCAGCGGGATAGCGGGCTATGGCTACACCTTC.